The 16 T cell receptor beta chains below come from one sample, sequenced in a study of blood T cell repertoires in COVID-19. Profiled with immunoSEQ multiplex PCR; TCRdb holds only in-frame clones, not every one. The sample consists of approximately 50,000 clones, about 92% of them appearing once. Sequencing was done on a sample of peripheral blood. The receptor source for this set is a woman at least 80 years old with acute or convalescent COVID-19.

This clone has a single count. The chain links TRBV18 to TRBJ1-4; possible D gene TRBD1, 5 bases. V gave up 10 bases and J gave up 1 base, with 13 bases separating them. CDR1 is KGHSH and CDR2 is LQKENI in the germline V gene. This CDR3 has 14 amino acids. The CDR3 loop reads CATPSGGTNEKLFF. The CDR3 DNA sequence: TGTGCCACCCCGTCGGGGGGAACTAATGAAAAACTGTTTTTT.

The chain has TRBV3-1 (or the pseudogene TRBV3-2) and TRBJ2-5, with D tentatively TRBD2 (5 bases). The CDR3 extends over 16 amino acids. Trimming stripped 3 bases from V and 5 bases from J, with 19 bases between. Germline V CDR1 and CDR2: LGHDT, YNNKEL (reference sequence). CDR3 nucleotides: TGTGCCAGCAGCCATCTCGACTTGGGAGAAGGGGAGACCCAGTACTTC. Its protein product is CASSHLDLGEGETQYF.

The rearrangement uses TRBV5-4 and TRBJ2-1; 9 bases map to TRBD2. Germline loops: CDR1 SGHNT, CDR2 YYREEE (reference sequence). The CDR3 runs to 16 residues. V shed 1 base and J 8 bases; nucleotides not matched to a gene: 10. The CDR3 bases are TGTGCCAGCAGCTTGTCGGCGGGGGGGCTATCGGATGAGCAGTTCTTC. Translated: CASSLSAGGLSDEQFF.

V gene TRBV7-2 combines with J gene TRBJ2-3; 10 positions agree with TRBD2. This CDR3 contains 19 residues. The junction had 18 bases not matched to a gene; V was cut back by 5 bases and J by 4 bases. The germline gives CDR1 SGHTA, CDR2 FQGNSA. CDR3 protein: CASSPSSSGGLSPADTQYF. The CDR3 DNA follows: TGTGCCAGCAGCCCGTCGTCTAGCGGGGGCCTTAGCCCGGCAGATACGCAGTATTTT.

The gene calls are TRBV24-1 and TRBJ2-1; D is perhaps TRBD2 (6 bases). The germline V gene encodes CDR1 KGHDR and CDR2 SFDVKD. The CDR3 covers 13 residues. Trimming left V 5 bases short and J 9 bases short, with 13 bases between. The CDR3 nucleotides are TGTGCCACCAGTGGGACTACATTCGGTGAGCAGTTCTTC. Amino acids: CATSGTTFGEQFF.

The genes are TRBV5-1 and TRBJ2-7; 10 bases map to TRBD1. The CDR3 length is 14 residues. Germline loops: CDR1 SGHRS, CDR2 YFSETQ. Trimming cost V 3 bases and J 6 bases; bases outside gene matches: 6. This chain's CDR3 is CASSWRDRGAEQYF. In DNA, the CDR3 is TGCGCCAGCAGCTGGCGGGACAGGGGAGCCGAGCAGTACTTC. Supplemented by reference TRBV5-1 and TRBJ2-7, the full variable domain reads KAGVTQTPRYLIKTRGQQVTLSCSPISGHRSVSWYQQTPGQGLQFLFEYFSETQRNKGNFPGRFSGRQFSNSRSEMNVSTLELGDSALYLCASSWRDRGAEQYFGPGTRLTVT.

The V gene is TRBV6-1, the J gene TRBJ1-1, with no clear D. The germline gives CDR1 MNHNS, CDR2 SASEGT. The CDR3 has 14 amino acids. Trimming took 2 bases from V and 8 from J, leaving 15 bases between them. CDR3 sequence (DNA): TGTGCCAGCAGTGAATTCAGGTCCAGCGGGGAAGCTTTCTTT. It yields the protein CASSEFRSSGEAFF.

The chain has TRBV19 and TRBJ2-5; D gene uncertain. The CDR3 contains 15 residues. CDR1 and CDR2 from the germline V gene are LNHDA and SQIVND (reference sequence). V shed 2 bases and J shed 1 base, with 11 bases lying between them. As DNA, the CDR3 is TGTGCCAGTAGTATACCTGGGCAGAGCCAAGAGACCCAGTACTTC. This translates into CASSIPGQSQETQYF.

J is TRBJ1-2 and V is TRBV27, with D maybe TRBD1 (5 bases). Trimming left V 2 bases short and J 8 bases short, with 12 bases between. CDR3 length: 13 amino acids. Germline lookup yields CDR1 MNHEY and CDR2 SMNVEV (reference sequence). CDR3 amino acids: CASSLRGHRGYTF. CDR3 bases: TGTGCCAGCAGTTTAAGGGGCCATAGGGGCTACACCTTC.

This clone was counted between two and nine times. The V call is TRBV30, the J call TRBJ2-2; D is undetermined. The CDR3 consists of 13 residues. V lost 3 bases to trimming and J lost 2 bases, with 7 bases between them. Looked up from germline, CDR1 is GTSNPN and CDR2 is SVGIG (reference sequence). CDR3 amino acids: CAWRGHNTGELFF. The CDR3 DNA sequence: TGTGCCTGGAGGGGCCATAACACCGGGGAGCTGTTTTTT.

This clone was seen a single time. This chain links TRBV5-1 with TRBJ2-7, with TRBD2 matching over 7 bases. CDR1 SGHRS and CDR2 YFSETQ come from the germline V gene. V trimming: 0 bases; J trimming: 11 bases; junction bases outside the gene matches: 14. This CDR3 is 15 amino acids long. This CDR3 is CASSLDGQGAGGEYV. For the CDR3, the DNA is TGCGCCAGCAGCTTGGACGGCCAGGGCGCTGGGGGGGAGTACGTC.

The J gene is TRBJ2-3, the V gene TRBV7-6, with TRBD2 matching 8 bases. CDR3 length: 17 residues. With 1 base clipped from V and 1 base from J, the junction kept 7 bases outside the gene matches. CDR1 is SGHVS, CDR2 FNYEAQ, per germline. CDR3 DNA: TGTGCCAGCAGCTTAGGTCTGGCCGGGGGGGGCACAGATACGCAGTATTTT. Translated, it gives CASSLGLAGGGTDTQYF.

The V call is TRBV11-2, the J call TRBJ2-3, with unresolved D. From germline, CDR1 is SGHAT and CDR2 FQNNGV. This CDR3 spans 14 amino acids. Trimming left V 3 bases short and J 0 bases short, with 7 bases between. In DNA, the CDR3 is TGTGCCAGCAGCTTTAGCAGAAGCACAGATACGCAGTATTTT. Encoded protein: CASSFSRSTDTQYF.

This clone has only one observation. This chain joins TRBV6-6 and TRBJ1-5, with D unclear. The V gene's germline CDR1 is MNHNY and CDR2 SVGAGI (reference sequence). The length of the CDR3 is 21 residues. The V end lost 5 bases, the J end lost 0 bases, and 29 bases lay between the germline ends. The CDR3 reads CASSLIPPRGWGGNSNQPQHF. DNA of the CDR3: TGTGCCAGCAGTCTGATACCTCCCCGGGGTTGGGGAGGTAATAGCAATCAGCCCCAGCATTTT.

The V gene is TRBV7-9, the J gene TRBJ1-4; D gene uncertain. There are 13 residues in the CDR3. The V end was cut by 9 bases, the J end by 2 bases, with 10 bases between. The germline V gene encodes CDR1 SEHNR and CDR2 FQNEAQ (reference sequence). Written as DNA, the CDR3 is TGTGCCAGTCGGAGGGCGACTAATGAAAAACTGTTTTTT. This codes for CASRRATNEKLFF.

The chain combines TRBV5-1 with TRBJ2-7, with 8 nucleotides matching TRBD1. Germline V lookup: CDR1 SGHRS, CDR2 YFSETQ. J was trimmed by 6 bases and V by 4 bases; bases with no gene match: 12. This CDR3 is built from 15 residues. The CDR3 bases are TGCGCCAGCAGCACCCGAGTGGGCCAGGGGGCCGAGCAGTACTTC. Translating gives CASSTRVGQGAEQYF.